The 5 T cell receptor beta chains given below trace back to one sample, sequenced in a study of Ad26.COV2.S vaccination and SARS-CoV-2 variants. Sequencing used immunoSEQ multiplex PCR; TCRdb keeps in-frame clones, though not all of them. The sample consists of 350,000 to 450,000 clones, 89% of them appearing once. Treatment noted: roughly 18 received Ad26.COV2.S at low or high dose, single or two shots; about 5 received placebo; per-sample allocation not given. Sampling occurred on day 63 after the first vaccine or placebo injection. Material: peripheral blood, obtained in a trial of Ad26.COV2.S vaccine versus placebo. Receptors were obtained from a person between 18 and 65 years old who received the Ad26.COV2.S COVID-19 vaccine or a placebo.

The chain employs TRBV5-4 and TRBJ1-1; no clear D. V was clipped by 0 bases and J by 4 bases, with 10 bases between them. The CDR3 is 14 amino acids. CDR1 SGHNT and CDR2 YYREEE come from the germline V gene (reference sequence). This chain's CDR3 is CASSLDRFATEAFF. Here the CDR3 DNA reads TGTGCCAGCAGCTTGGACAGATTCGCCACTGAAGCTTTCTTT.

J is TRBJ2-3 and V is TRBV19; 9 bases match TRBD2. V lost 3 bases to trimming and J lost 3 bases; unmatched junction nucleotides: 4. CDR3 length equals 15 residues. CDR1 LNHDA and CDR2 SQIVND come from the germline V gene (reference sequence). The DNA for the CDR3 is TGTGCCAGTAGTATGGGGGCGGGAGGGACAGATACGCAGTATTTT. Translating it yields CASSMGAGGTDTQYF.

The chain joins TRBV21-1 to TRBJ1-1. TRBV21-1 is a recognized pseudogene. CDR3 length: 18 residues. The CDR3 loop is CASGGNYYGPKMNTEAFF. CDR3 DNA: TGTGCCAGCGGGGGAAATTACTACGGGCCGAAAATGAACACTGAAGCTTTCTTT.

This chain uses TRBV28 with TRBJ2-7; a weak D match, TRBD2 (6 bases). This CDR3 is built from 14 residues. The germline V gene encodes CDR1 MDHEN and CDR2 SYDVKM. V gave up 6 bases and J gave up 0 bases, with 12 bases separating them. In DNA, the CDR3 is TGTGCCAGCAGCCCCGGGACTGGCTCCTACGAGCAGTACTTC. This encodes CASSPGTGSYEQYF.

The CDR3 sequence: CASRLGQAGGNEQFF. Written as DNA, the CDR3 is TGTGCCAGCAGGCTAGGACAGGCGGGAGGCAATGAGCAGTTCTTC. The V and J genes are TRBV2 and TRBJ2-1, with a possible D match to TRBD2 (8 bases). V lost 6 bases and J lost 6, with 18 bases in between. CDR3 length: 15 residues. The germline CDR1 and CDR2 sequences are SNHLY and FYNNEI.